This TCR beta chain was observed in a study of CD8 T cells in Susac syndrome. CD8+ and CD4+ T cells from blood underwent TCR beta sequencing, which was carried out in a high-throughput format. TEMRA cells were FACS-enriched, unlike CD8+ and CD4+ T cells, which were negatively isolated. The germline V gene has CDR1 LNHDA and CDR2 SQIVND (reference sequence). CDR3 length: 14 amino acids. Between the trimmed V and J ends, which lost 3 bases and 7 bases, there was a span of 13 bases. Random hexamers were used to reverse transcribe roughly 0.45 to 1 ug of RNA. The TCR beta CDR3 was amplified by immunoSEQ multiplex PCR across 54 Vbeta, 13 Jbeta. TCRdb reprocessed the immunoSEQ multiplex PCR reads via MiXCR and lists one record per CDR3 protein. This repertoire shows 300,000 or so distinct CDR3 sequences, around 90% found once; its top ten account for around 0.07%.

The TCR sequence derives from a human donor with multiple sclerosis. V is TRBV19 and J is TRBJ2-1; weak D call: TRBD2 (7 bases). The sequenced material came from CD4+ T cells from PBMCs. The CDR3 protein is CASSMGGGVNEQFF. The CDR3 DNA is TGTGCCAGTAGTATGGGGGGGGGCGTGAATGAGCAGTTCTTC.